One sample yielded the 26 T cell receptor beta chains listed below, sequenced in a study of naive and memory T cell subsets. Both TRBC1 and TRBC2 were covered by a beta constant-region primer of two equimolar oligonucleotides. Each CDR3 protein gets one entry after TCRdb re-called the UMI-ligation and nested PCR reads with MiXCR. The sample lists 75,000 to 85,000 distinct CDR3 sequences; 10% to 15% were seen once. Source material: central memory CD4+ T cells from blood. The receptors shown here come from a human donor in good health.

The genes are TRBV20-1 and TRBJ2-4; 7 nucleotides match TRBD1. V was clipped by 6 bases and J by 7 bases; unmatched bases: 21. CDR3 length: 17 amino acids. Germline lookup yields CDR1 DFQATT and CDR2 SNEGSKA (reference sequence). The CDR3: CSASRILTGECQNIQYF. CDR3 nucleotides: TGCAGTGCCAGTAGAATCTTAACAGGGGAGTGTCAGAACATTCAGTACTTC.

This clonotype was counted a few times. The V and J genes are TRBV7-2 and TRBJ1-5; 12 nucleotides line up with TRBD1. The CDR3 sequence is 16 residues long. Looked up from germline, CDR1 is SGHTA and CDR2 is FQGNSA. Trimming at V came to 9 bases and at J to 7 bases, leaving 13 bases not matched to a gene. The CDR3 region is CASAAGDRGRGQPQHF. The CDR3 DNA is TGTGCCAGTGCTGCCGGGGACAGGGGGCGGGGACAGCCCCAGCATTTT.

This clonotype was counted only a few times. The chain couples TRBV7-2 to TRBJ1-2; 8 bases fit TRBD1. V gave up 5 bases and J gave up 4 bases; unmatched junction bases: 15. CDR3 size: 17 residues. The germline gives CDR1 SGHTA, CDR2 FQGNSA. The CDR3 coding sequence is TGTGCCAGCAGCCCCAGAGGGGCAGGGGGCGGCGGCTATGGCTACACCTTC. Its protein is CASSPRGAGGGGYGYTF.

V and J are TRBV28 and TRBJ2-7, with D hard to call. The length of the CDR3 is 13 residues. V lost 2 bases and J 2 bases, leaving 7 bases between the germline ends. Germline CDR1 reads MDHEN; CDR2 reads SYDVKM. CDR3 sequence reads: CASSLAQTYEQYF. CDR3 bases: TGTGCCAGCAGTTTAGCGCAAACCTACGAGCAGTACTTC.

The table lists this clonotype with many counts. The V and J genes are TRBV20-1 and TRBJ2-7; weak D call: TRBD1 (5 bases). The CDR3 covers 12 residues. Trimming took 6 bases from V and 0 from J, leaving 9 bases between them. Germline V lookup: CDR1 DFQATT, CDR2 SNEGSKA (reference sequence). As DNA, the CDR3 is TGCAGTGCCAAACAGGCCTCCTACGAGCAGTACTTC. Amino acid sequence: CSAKQASYEQYF.

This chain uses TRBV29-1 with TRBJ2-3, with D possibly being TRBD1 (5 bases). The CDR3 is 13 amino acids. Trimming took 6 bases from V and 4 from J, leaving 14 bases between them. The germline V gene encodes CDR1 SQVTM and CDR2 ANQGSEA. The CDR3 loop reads CSVDEQGSDTQYF. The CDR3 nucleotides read TGCAGCGTAGATGAGCAGGGCTCAGATACGCAGTATTTT.

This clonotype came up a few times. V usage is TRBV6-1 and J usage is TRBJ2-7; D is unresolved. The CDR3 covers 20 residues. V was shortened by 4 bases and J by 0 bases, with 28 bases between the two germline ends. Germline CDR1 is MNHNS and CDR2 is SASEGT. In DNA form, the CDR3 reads TGTGCCAGCAGTGGAGATTGGCTTGGGCCCGAGAGCCCCGACTCCTACGAGCAGTACTTC. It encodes CASSGDWLGPESPDSYEQYF.

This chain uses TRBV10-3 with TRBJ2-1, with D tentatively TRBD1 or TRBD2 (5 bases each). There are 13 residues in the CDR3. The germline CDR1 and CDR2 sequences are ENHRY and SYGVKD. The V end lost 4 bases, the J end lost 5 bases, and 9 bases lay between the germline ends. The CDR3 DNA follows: TGTGCCATCAGTGCAGGGACGAACAATGAGCAGTTCTTC. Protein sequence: CAISAGTNNEQFF.

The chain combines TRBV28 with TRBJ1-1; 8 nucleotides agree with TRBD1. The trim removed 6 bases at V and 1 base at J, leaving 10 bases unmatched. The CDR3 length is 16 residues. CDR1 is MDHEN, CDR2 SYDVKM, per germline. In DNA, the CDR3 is TGTGCCAGCAGGTATCTCAGGGGGCGGAGGAACACTGAAGCTTTCTTT. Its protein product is CASRYLRGRRNTEAFF.

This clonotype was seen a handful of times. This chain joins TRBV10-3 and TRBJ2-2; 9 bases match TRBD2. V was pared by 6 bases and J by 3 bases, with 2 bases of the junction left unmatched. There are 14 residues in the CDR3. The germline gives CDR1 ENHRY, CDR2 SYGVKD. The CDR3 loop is CAIRPSGDTGELFF. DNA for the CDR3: TGTGCCATCAGGCCTAGCGGGGACACCGGGGAGCTGTTTTTT.

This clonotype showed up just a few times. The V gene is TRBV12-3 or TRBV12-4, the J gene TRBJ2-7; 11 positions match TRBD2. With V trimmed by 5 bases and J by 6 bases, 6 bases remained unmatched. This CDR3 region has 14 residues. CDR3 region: CASSQLAGGVEQYF. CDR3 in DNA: TGTGCCAGCAGTCAGCTAGCGGGAGGTGTCGAGCAGTACTTC.

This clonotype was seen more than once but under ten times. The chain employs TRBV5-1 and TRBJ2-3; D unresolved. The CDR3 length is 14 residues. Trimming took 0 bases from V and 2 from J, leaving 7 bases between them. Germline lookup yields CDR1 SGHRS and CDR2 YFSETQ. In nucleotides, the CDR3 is TGCGCCAGCAGCTTGGTACCGACCACAGATACGCAGTATTTT. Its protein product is CASSLVPTTDTQYF.

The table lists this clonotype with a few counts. This CDR3 reads CASSQTGGGRGNYGYTF. The DNA of the CDR3 is TGTGCCAGCAGTCAAACGGGGGGTGGTCGGGGAAACTATGGCTACACCTTC. This chain uses TRBV6-5 with TRBJ1-2; TRBD1 is a possible D gene (5 bases). This CDR3 comprises 17 residues. Trimming left V 5 bases short and J 2 bases short, with 21 bases between. Germline CDR1 reads MNHEY; CDR2 reads SVGAGI.

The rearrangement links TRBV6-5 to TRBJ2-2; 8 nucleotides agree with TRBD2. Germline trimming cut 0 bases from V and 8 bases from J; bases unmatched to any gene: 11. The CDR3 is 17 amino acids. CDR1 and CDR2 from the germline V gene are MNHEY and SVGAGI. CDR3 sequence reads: CASSYSPSGRLSGELFF. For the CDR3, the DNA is TGTGCCAGCAGTTACTCCCCCAGCGGGAGACTCTCTGGGGAGCTGTTTTTT.

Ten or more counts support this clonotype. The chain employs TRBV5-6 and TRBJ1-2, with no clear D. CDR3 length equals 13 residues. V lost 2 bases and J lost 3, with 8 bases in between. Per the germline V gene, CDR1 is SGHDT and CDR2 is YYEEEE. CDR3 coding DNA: TGTGCCAGCAGCTTCAGTGCTCACTATGGCTACACCTTC. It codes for CASSFSAHYGYTF. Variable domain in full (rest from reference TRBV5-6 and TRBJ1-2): DAGVTQSPTHLIKTRGQQVTLRCSPKSGHDTVSWYQQALGQGPQFIFQYYEEEERQRGNFPDRFSGHQFPNYSSELNVNALLLGDSALYLCASSFSAHYGYTFGSGTRLTVV.

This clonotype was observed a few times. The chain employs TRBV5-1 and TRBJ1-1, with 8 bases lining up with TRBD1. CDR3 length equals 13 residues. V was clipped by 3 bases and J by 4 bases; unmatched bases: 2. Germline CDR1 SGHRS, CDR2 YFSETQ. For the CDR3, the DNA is TGCGCCAGCAGCTACACAGGGGGCACTGAAGCTTTCTTT. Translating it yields CASSYTGGTEAFF.

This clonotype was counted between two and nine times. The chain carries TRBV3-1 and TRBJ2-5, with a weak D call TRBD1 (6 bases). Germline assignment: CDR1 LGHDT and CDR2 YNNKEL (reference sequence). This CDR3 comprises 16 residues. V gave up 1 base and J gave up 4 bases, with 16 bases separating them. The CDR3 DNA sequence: TGTGCCAGCAGCCAAGGTTCAGGGGCCAAGGGAGAGACCCAGTACTTC. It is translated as CASSQGSGAKGETQYF.

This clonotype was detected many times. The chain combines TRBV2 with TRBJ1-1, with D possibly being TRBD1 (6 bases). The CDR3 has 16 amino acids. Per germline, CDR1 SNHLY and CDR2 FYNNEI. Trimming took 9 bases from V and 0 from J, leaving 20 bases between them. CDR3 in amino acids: CASSLQGGVMNTEAFF. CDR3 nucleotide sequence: TGTGCCAGTAGCTTACAGGGCGGTGTTATGAACACTGAAGCTTTCTTT.

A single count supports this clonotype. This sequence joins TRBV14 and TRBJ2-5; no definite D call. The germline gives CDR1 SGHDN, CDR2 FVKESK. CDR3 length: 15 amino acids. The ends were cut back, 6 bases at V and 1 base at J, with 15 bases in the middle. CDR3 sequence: CASRRAGDLQETQYF. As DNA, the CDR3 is TGTGCCAGCAGAAGAGCAGGTGACCTCCAAGAGACCCAGTACTTC.

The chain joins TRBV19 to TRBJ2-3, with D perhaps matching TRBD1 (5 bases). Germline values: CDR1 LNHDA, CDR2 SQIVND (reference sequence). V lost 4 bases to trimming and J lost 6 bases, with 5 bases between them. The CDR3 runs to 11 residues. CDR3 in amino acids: CASSNRDTQYF. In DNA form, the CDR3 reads TGTGCCAGTAGTAACAGGGATACGCAGTATTTT.

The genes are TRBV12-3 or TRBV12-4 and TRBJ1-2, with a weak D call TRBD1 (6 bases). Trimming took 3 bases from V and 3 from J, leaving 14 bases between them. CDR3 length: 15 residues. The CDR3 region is CASSLDSGTHYGYTF. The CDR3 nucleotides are TGTGCCAGCAGTTTGGACAGTGGGACCCACTATGGCTACACCTTC.

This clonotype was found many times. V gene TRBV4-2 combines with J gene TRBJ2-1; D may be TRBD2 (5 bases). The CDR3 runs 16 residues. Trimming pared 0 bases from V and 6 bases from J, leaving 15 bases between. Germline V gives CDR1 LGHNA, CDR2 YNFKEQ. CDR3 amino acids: CASSQEVTRGPNEQFF. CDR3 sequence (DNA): TGTGCCAGCAGCCAAGAAGTTACTAGAGGGCCCAATGAGCAGTTCTTC.

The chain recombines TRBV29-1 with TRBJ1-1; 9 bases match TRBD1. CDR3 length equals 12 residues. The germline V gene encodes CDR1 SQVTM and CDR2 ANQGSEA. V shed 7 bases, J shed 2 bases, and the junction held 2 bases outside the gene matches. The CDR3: CSAGQGNTEAFF. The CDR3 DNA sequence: TGCAGCGCGGGACAGGGAAACACTGAAGCTTTCTTT.

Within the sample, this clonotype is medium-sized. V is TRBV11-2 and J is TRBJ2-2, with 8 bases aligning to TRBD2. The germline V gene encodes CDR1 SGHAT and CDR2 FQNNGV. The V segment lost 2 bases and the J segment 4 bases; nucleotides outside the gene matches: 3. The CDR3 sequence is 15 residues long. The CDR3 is CASSLRREATGELFF. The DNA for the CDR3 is TGTGCCAGCAGCTTACGGCGGGAGGCCACCGGGGAGCTGTTTTTT.

CDR3 sequence: CASSVAGSYNEQFF. In DNA form, the CDR3 reads TGTGCCAGCAGCGTAGCAGGCTCCTACAATGAGCAGTTCTTC. J is TRBJ2-1 and V is TRBV9; D not resolved. V lost 0 bases to trimming and J lost 0 bases, with 4 bases between them. This CDR3 comprises 14 residues. Germline V gives CDR1 SGDLS, CDR2 YYNGEE.

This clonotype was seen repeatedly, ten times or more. The CDR3 DNA follows: TGTGCCAGCAGCGCGGGGACTAGCGGGAGCGGAGATACGCAGTATTTT. It codes for CASSAGTSGSGDTQYF. The gene calls are TRBV3-1 and TRBJ2-3, with 14 bases identical to TRBD2. In germline, CDR1 is LGHDT, CDR2 YNNKEL (reference sequence). CDR3 length: 16 amino acids. The ends lost 5 bases at V and 5 bases at J; junction bases unmatched: 6.